This T cell receptor beta chain was identified during a study of beta chain features in type 1 diabetes. In the study overall: All samples yielded roughly 100 million examined sorted cells.

Since all of the isolated RNA was reverse transcribed, expressed TCRB transcripts were what got sequenced. Repertoires were generated with immunoSEQ multiplex PCR, while TCRdb's copy carries only in-frame clones and drops some. The sample consists of 850,000 to 900,000 clones, 17% of them appearing once. V was clipped by 3 bases and J by 2 bases; unmatched bases: 5. The CDR3 runs to 15 residues. The germline CDR1 and CDR2 sequences are SGHAT and FQNNGV. Sequenced input: naive CD4+ T cells from blood. The J gene is TRBJ2-7, the V gene TRBV11-2, with 9 bases lining up with TRBD2. The clonotype was recovered from a woman aged 18-29 years in good health. CDR3 protein: CASSFMTSGTYEQYF. Here the CDR3 DNA reads TGTGCCAGCAGCTTTATGACTAGCGGTACCTACGAGCAGTACTTC.